The 10 T cell receptor beta chains below come from one sample, sequenced in a study of cytomegalovirus exposure and HLA in healthy donors. The PCR used 60 Vbeta and 13 Jbeta primers. Generated by immunoSEQ multiplex PCR, the TCRdb table keeps only in-frame clones and is missing some. Among about 100,000 clones listed, about 80% were seen once. The specimen was PBMCs. The receptors were sampled from a young man in good health and CMV-seronegative.

V is TRBV9 and J is TRBJ2-1, with D tentatively TRBD2 (6 bases). V lost 2 bases and J 7 bases, leaving 13 bases between the germline ends. The CDR3 has 14 amino acids. The germline CDR1 and CDR2 sequences are SGDLS and YYNGEE. CDR3 nucleotides: TGTGCCAGCAGCGTGGAGGGCCGGAGGAATGAGCAGTTCTTC. Translation gives CASSVEGRRNEQFF.

The sample holds a few counts of this clone. The rearrangement joins TRBV4-1 to TRBJ2-7, with 9 bases identical to TRBD1. CDR1 and CDR2 from the germline V gene are MGHRA and YSYEKL. Trimming removed 0 bases from V and 4 bases from J; junction bases left unmatched: 4. The CDR3 spans 15 residues. CDR3 coding DNA: TGCGCCAGCAGCCAAGATTACGGGACAGGGTACGAGCAGTACTTC. Protein product: CASSQDYGTGYEQYF.

The chain recombines TRBV6-4 with TRBJ2-5, with D perhaps matching TRBD1 (7 bases). There are 15 residues in the CDR3. V dropped 6 bases and J dropped 2 bases, with 16 bases sitting between them. Germline V gene data show CDR1 as MRHNA and CDR2 as SNTAGT. CDR3 nucleotides: TGTGCCAGCAGCCCCCAGGGGGGCGATCAAGAGACCCAGTACTTC. It codes for CASSPQGGDQETQYF.

The chain uses TRBV30 and TRBJ2-3; perhaps TRBD2 as D (7 bases). V was cut by 1 base and J by 7 bases, with 15 bases left in between. Per germline, CDR1 GTSNPN and CDR2 SVGIG (reference sequence). This CDR3 comprises 14 residues. The CDR3 coding sequence is TGTGCCTGGAGTGCCAGGGGAGGGGATAATACGCAGTATTTT. It translates to CAWSARGGDNTQYF.

This clone was recorded a few times. This chain connects TRBV7-8 to TRBJ1-2; D unresolved. Trimming shortened V by 5 bases and J by 0 bases, and 19 bases separated the two germline ends. CDR1 is SGHVS, CDR2 FQNEAQ, per germline. This CDR3 spans 17 amino acids. The CDR3 region has the DNA TGTGCCAGCAGCCCGACCCTAATTCAGACTCCTAACTATGGCTACACCTTC. Translated, it gives CASSPTLIQTPNYGYTF.

Only a few counts were recorded for this clone. The chain couples TRBV14 to TRBJ1-1; the D is unclear. The CDR3 runs 15 residues. V lost 0 bases and J lost 1, with 9 bases in between. Germline V lookup: CDR1 SGHDN, CDR2 FVKESK. The CDR3 loop is CASSQDLAGNTEAFF. In nucleotides, the CDR3 is TGTGCCAGCAGCCAAGATCTGGCAGGGAACACTGAAGCTTTCTTT.

In DNA, the CDR3 is TGTGCCAGCAGCTTAGGTCGGGGAGTCCTAAATCCGAACTATGGCTACACCTTC. This gives the protein CASSLGRGVLNPNYGYTF. The V gene is TRBV7-6, the J gene TRBJ1-2; D uncertain. In germline, CDR1 is SGHVS, CDR2 FNYEAQ. The CDR3 contains 18 residues. Deletions cut 1 base from V and 2 bases from J, with 20 bases between.

The chain links TRBV5-4 to TRBJ2-7, with TRBD1 identical over 7 bases. Germline CDR1 reads SGHNT; CDR2 reads YYREEE (reference sequence). The CDR3 has 15 residues. V trimming: 4 bases; J trimming: 0 bases; junction bases outside the gene matches: 7. The DNA for the CDR3 is TGTGCCAGCAGCACCCGACAGGGATTCTCCTACGAGCAGTACTTC. This gives the protein CASSTRQGFSYEQYF.

The V gene is TRBV14, the J gene TRBJ2-3, with TRBD1 as a possible D gene (5 bases). This CDR3 is 17 amino acids long. Trimming stripped 0 bases from V and 5 bases from J, with 18 bases between. Per the germline V gene, CDR1 is SGHDN and CDR2 is FVKESK. CDR3 protein: CASSQDQAPMGLDTQYF. The CDR3 nucleotides read TGTGCCAGCAGCCAAGATCAGGCCCCCATGGGGCTAGATACGCAGTATTTT.

This clone was seen more than once but under ten times. The V call is TRBV15, the J call TRBJ2-7, with D possibly being TRBD2 (6 bases). Germline V gene data show CDR1 as LNHNV and CDR2 as YYDKDF (reference sequence). This CDR3 comprises 12 residues. V lost 8 bases, J lost 6 bases, and 14 bases lay in between. The CDR3 loop is CATSPRGSEQYF. The CDR3 nucleotides are TGTGCCACCTCTCCCCGGGGGAGCGAGCAGTACTTC.